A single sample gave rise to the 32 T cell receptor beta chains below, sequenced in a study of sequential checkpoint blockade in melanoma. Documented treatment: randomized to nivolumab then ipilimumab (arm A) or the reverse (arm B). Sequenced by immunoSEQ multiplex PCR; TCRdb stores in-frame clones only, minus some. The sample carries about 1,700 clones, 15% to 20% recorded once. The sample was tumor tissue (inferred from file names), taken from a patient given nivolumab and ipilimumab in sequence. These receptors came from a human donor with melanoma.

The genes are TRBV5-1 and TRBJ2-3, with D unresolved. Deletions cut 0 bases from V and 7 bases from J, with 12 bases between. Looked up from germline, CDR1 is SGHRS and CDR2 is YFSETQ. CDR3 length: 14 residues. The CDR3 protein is CASSLALSHHTQYF. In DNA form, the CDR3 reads TGCGCCAGCAGCTTGGCCCTGTCCCATCATACGCAGTATTTT.

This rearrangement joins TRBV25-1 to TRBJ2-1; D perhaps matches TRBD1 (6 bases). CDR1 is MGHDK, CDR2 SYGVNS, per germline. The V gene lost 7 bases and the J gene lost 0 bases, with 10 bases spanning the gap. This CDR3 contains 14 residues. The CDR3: CASNQGSSYNEQFF. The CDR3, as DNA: TGTGCCAGCAACCAGGGGAGCTCCTACAATGAGCAGTTCTTC.

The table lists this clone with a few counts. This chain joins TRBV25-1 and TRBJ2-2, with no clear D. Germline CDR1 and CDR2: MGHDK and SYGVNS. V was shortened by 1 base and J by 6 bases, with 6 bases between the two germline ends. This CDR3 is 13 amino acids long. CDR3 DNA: TGTGCCAGCAGTGAATCATATTCCGGGGAGCTGTTTTTT. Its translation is CASSESYSGELFF.

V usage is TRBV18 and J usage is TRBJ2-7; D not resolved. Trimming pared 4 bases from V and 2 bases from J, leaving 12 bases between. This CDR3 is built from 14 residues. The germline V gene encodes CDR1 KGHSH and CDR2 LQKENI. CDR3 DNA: TGTGCCAGCTCACGGGCAGCCGGAACCTACGAGCAGTACTTC. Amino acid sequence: CASSRAAGTYEQYF. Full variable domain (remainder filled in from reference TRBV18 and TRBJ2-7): NAGVMQNPRHLVRRRGQEARLRCSPMKGHSHVYWYRQLPEEGLKFMVYLQKENIIDESGMPKERFSAEFPKEGPSILRIQQVVRGDSAAYFCASSRAAGTYEQYFGPGTRLTVT.

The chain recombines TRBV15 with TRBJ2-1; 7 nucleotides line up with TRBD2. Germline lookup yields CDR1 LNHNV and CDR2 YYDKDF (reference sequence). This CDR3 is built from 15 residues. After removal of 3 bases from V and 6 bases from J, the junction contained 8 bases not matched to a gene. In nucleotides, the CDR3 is TGTGCCACCAGCAGTCCCCCCGGGGGGTTCAATGAGCAGTTCTTC. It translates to CATSSPPGGFNEQFF.

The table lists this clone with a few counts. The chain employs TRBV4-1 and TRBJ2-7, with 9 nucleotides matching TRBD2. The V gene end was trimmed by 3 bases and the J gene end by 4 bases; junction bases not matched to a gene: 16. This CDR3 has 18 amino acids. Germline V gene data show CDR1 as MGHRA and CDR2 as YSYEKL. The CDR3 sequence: CASSQGLARGYEGYEQYF. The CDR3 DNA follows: TGCGCCAGCAGCCAGGGACTAGCTAGAGGGTACGAAGGGTACGAGCAGTACTTC.

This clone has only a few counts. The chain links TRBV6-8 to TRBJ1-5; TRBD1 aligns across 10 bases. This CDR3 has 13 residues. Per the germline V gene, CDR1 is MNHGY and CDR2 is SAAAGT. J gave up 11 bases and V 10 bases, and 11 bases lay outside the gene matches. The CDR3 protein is CAISGTGDVAQHF. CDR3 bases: TGTGCCATCAGCGGGACAGGGGATGTGGCCCAGCATTTT.

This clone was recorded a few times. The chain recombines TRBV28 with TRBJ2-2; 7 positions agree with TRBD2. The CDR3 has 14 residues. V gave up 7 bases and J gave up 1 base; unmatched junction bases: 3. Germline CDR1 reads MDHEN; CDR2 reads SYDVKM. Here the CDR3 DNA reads TGTGCCAGCATACCGGGAGGGAACACCGGGGAGCTGTTTTTT. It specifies CASIPGGNTGELFF.

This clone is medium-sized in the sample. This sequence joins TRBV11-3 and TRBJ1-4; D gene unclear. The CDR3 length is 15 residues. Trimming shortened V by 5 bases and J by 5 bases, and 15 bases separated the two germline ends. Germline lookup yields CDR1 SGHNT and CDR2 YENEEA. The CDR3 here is CASSLGMGRNEKLFF. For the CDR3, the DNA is TGTGCCAGCAGCCTGGGGATGGGCAGAAATGAAAAACTGTTTTTT.

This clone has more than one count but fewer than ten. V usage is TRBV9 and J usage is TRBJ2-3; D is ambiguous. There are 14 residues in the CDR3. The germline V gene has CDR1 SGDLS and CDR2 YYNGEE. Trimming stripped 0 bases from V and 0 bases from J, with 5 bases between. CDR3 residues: CASSVVSSTDTQYF. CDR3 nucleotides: TGTGCCAGCAGCGTAGTTTCTAGCACAGATACGCAGTATTTT.

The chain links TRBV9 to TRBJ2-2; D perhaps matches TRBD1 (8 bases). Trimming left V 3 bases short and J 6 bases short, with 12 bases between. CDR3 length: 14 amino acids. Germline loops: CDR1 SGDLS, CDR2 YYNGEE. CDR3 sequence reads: CASSGTGRAGELFF. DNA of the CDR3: TGTGCCAGCAGCGGGACAGGGAGGGCCGGGGAGCTGTTTTTT.

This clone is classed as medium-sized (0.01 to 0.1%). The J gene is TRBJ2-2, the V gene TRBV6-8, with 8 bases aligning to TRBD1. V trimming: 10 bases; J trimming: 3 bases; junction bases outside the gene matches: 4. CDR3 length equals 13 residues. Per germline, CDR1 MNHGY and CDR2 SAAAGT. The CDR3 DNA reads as TGTGCCATCCAGGGGGCAGACACCGGGGAGCTGTTTTTT. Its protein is CAIQGADTGELFF.

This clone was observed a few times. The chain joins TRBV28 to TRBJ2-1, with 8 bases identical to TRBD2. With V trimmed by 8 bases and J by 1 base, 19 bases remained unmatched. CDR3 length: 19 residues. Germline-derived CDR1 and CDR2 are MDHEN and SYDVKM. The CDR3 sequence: CASAPHGGVSRGSYNEQFF. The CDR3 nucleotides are TGTGCCAGCGCCCCTCACGGGGGGGTGTCTCGAGGGTCCTACAATGAGCAGTTCTTC.

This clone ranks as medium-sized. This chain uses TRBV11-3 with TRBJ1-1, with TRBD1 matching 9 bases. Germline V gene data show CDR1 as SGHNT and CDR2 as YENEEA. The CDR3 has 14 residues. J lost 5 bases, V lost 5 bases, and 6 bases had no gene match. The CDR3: CASSRRTGDTEAFF. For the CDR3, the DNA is TGTGCCAGCAGCCGACGGACAGGGGATACTGAAGCTTTCTTT.

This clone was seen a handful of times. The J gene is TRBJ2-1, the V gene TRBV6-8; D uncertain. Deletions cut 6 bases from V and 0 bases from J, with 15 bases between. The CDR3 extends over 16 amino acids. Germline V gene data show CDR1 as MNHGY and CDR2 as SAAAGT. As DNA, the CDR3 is TGTGCCAGCAGAGACCTAGGGTTTAGCTCCTACAATGAGCAGTTCTTC. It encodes CASRDLGFSSYNEQFF.

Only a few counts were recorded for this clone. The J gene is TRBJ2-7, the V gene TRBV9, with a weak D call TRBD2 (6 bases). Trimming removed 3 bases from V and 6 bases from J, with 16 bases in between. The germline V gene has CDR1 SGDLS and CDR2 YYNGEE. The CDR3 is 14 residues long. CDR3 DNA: TGTGCCAGCAGCGCCCACGCCTCCGGGGGCGAGCAGTACTTC. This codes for CASSAHASGGEQYF.

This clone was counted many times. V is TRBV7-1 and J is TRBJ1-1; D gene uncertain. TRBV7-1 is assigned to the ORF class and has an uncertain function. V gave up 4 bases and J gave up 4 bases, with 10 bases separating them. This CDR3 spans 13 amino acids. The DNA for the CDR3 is TGTGCCAGCAGCTTAGCGCGGGGCACTGAAGCTTTCTTT. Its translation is CASSLARGTEAFF.

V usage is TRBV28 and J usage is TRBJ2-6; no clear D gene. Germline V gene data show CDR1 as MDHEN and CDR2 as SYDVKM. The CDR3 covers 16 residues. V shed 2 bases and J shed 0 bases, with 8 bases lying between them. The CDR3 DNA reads TGTGCCAGCAGTTTAAGAGCCAGCTCTGGGGCCAACGTCCTGACTTTC. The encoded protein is CASSLRASSGANVLTF.

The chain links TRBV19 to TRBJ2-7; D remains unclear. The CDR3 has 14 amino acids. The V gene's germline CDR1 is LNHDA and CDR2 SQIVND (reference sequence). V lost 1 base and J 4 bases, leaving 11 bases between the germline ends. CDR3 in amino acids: CASSIGGTVYEQYF. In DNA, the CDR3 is TGTGCCAGTAGTATAGGTGGTACAGTATACGAGCAGTACTTC.

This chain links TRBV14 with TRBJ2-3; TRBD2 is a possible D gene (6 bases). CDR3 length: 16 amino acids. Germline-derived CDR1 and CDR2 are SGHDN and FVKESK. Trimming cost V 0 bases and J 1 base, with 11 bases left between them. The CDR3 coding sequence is TGTGCCAGCAGCCAAGAAGGAGGGTTTCGCACAGATACGCAGTATTTT. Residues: CASSQEGGFRTDTQYF.

DNA for the CDR3: TGTGCCAGCTCACCCGGACAGGGGGCGCGCGAGCAGTACTTC. Translated, it gives CASSPGQGAREQYF. This chain uses TRBV18 with TRBJ2-7; 11 positions agree with TRBD1. V shed 3 bases and J 6 bases; nucleotides not matched to a gene: 4. The germline CDR1 and CDR2 sequences are KGHSH and LQKENI. CDR3 size: 14 residues.

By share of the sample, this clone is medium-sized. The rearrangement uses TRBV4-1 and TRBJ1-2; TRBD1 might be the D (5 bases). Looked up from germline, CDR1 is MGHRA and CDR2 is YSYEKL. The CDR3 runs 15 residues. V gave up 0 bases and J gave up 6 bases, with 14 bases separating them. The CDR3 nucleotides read TGCGCCAGCAGCCAAGACGTGGGGAAAGGGGATGGCTACACCTTC. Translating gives CASSQDVGKGDGYTF.

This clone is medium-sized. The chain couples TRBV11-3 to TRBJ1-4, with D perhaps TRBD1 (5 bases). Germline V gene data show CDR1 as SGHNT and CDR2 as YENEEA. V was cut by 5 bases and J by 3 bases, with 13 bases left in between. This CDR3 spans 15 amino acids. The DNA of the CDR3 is TGTGCCAGCAGCCAGGGACCTCGAGCTAATGAAAAACTGTTTTTT. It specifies CASSQGPRANEKLFF.

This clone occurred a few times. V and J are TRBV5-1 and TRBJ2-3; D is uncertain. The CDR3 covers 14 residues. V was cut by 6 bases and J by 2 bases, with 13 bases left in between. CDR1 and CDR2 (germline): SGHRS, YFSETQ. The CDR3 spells CASTPGGSTDTQYF. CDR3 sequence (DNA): TGCGCCAGCACCCCGGGCGGATCCACAGATACGCAGTATTTT. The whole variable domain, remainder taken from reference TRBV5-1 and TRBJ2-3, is KAGVTQTPRYLIKTRGQQVTLSCSPISGHRSVSWYQQTPGQGLQFLFEYFSETQRNKGNFPGRFSGRQFSNSRSEMNVSTLELGDSALYLCASTPGGSTDTQYFGPGTRLTVL.

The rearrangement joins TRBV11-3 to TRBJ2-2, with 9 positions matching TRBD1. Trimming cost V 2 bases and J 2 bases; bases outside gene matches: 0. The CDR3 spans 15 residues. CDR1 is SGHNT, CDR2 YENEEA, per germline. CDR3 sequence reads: CASSLTGGNTGELFF. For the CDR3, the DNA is TGTGCCAGCAGCTTAACAGGGGGCAACACCGGGGAGCTGTTTTTT.

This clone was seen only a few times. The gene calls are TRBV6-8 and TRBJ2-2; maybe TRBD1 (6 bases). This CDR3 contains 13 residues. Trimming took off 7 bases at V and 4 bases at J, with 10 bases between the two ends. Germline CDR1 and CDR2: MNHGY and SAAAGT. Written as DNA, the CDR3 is TGTGCCAGCACCAGGGGTTCCACCGGGGAGCTGTTTTTT. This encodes CASTRGSTGELFF.

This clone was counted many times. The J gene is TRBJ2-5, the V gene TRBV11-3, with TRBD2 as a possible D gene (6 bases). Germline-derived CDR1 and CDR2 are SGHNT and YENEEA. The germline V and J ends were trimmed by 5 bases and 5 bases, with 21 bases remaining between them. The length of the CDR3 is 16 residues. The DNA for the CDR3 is TGTGCCAGCAGCCAACACGGGTGGGAGGCTTGGGAGACCCAGTACTTC. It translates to CASSQHGWEAWETQYF.

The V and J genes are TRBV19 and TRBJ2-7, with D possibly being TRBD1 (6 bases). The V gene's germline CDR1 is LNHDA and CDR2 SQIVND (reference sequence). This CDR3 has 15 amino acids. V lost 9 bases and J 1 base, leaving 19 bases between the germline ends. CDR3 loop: CAREHRDPRSYEQYF. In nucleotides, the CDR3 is TGTGCCAGGGAACACAGGGATCCCCGATCCTACGAGCAGTACTTC.

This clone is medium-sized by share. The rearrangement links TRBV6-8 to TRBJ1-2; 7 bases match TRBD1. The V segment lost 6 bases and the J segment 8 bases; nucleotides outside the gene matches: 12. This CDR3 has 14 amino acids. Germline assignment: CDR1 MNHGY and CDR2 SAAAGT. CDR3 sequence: CASRERGTVRGYTF. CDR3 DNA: TGTGCCAGCAGGGAACGGGGGACAGTCCGCGGCTACACCTTC.

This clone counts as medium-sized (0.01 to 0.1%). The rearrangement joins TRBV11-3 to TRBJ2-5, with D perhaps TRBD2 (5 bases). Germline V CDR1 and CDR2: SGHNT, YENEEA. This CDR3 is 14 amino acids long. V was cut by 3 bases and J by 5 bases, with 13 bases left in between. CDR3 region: CASSLNRGWETQYF. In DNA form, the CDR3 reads TGTGCCAGCAGCTTGAATCGGGGATGGGAGACCCAGTACTTC.

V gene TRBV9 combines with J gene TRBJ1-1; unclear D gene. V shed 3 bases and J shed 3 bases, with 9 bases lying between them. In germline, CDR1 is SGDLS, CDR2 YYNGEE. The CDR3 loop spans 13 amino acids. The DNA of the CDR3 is TGTGCCAGCAGCGGCGCGCAGGACACTGAAGCTTTCTTT. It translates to CASSGAQDTEAFF.

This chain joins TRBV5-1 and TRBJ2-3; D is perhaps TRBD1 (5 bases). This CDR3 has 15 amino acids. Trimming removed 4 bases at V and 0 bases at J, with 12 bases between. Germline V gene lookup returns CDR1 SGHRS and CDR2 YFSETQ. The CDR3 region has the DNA TGCGCCAGCAGCAACCAGGGCCCGAGCACAGATACGCAGTATTTT. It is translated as CASSNQGPSTDTQYF.